This T cell receptor beta chain was documented in a study of blood T cell repertoires in COVID-19. Overall study context: Samples taken during acute and convalescent COVID-19 were collected in the United States, Italy and Spain.

The table came from immunoSEQ multiplex PCR; TCRdb's copy has only in-frame clones and leaves some out. The repertoire includes about 90,000 clones, 75% to 90% of them detected once, and approximately 1.2% sits in the top ten. V shed 2 bases and J shed 7 bases, with 18 bases lying between them. This CDR3 region has 17 residues. Germline CDR1 and CDR2: LGHNA and YNFKEQ. This chain joins TRBV4-2 and TRBJ1-6; TRBD1 is a possible D gene (5 bases). Material for sequencing was peripheral blood. This sequence originates from a man older than 75 with active or convalescent COVID-19. For the CDR3, the DNA is TGTGCCAGCAGCCAACCGACAGAAATATCCCCAAATTCACCCCTCCACTTT. Its translation is CASSQPTEISPNSPLHF.